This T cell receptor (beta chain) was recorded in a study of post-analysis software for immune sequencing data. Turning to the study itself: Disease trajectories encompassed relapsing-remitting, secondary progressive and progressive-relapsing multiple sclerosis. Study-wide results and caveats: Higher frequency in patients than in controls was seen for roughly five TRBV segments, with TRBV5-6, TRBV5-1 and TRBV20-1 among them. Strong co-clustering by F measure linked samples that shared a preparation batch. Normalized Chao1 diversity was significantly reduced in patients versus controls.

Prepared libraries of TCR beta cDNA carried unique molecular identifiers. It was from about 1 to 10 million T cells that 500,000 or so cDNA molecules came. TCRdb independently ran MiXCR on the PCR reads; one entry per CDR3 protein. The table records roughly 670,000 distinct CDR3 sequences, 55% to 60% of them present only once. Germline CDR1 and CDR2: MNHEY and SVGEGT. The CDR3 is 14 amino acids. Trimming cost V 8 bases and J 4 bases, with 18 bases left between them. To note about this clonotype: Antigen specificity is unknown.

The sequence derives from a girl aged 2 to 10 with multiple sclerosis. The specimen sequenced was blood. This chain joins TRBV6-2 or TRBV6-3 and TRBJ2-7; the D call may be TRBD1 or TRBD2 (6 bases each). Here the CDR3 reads CASGGGTARYEQYF. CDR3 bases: TGTGCCAGCGGAGGGGGAACAGCCCGATACGAGCAGTACTTC.